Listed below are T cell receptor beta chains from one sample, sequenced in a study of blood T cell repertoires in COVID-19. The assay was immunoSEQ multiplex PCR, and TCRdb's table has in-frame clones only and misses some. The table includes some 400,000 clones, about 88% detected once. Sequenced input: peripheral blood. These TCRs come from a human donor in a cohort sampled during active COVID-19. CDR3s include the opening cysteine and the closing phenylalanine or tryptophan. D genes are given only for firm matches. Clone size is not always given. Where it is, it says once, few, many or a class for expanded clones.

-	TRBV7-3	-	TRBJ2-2	CASSLVGAAGELFF	TGTGCCAGCAGCTTGGTAGGAGCGGCCGGGGAGCTGTTTTTT
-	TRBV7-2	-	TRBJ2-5	CASSLESALVETQYF	TGTGCCAGCAGCTTAGAATCCGCTTTAGTTGAGACCCAGTACTTC
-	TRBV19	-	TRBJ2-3	CASSIPRSVDTQYF	TGTGCCAGTAGTATCCCCCGTTCAGTAGATACGCAGTATTTT
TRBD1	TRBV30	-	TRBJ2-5	CAWSGDRGVQETQYF	TGTGCCTGGAGTGGGGACAGGGGAGTACAAGAGACCCAGTACTTC
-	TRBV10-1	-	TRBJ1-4	CASGLVRQLNEKLFF	TGCGCCAGCGGGTTGGTGCGACAGTTAAATGAAAAACTGTTTTTT
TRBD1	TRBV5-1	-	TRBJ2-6	CASSLSRDRVPSGANVLTF	TGCGCCAGCAGCTTGTCCCGGGACAGGGTTCCCTCTGGGGCCAACGTCCTGACTTTC
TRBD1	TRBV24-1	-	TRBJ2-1	CATSDSTGAWDEQFF	TGTGCCACCAGTGATTCGACAGGGGCCTGGGATGAGCAGTTCTTC
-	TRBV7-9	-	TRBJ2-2	CASSLGQGHTGELFF	TGTGCCAGCAGCTTAGGTCAGGGGCACACCGGGGAGCTGTTTTTT
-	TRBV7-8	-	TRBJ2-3	CASMKGAGGDTQYF	TGTGCCAGCATGAAAGGGGCAGGGGGGGATACGCAGTATTTT
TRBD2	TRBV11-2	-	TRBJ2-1	CASSLGTLAGDYNEQFF	TGTGCCAGCAGCTTAGGGACACTAGCGGGGGACTACAATGAGCAGTTCTTC
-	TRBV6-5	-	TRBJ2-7	CASSLQPRTYEQYF	TGTGCCAGCAGTTTACAACCCAGGACCTACGAGCAGTACTTC
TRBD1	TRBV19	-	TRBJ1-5	CASSISTGAGGVQPQHF	TGTGCCAGTAGTATCTCGACAGGGGCCGGTGGGGTTCAGCCCCAGCATTTT
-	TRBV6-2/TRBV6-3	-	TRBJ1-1	CASSYSPSRVDTEAFF	TGTGCCAGCAGTTACTCCCCGTCCCGCGTTGACACTGAAGCTTTCTTT
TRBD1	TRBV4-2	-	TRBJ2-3	CASSQEGQGSETDTQYF	TGTGCCAGCAGCCAAGAGGGACAGGGGTCGGAAACAGATACGCAGTATTTT
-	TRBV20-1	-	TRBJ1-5	CSASRGMSENQPQHF	TGCAGTGCTAGTCGGGGTATGTCAGAGAATCAGCCCCAGCATTTT
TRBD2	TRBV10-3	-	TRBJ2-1	CAISLASGMDEQFF	TGTGCCATCAGTTTGGCTAGCGGGATGGATGAGCAGTTCTTC
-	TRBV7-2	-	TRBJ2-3	CASSRRGPGDTQYF	TGTGCCAGCAGCCGGCGCGGTCCCGGGGATACGCAGTATTTT
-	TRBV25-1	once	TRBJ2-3	CASSEYAGYTQYF	TGTGCCAGCAGTGAATATGCCGGTTATACGCAGTATTTT
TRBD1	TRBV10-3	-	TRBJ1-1	CATEDRANTEAFF	TGTGCCACAGAGGACAGGGCGAACACTGAAGCTTTCTTT
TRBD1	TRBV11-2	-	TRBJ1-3	CASSPRQGSGNTIYF	TGTGCCAGCAGCCCAAGACAGGGCTCTGGAAACACCATATATTTT
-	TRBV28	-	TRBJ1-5	CAVQGSNQPQHF	TGTGCCGTACAGGGTAGCAATCAGCCCCAGCATTTT
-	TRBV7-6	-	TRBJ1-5	CASSQMAGEYSNQPQHF	TGTGCCAGCAGCCAAATGGCAGGGGAGTACAGCAATCAGCCCCAGCATTTT
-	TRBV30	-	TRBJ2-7	CAWRDMAYEQYF	TGTGCCTGGAGAGACATGGCCTACGAGCAGTACTTC
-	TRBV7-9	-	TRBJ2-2	CASTQLGGPGELFF	TGTGCCAGCACCCAACTAGGTGGGCCCGGGGAGCTGTTTTTT
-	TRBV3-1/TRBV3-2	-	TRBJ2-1	CASSQGRGEQFF	TGTGCCAGCAGCCAAGGCCGGGGTGAGCAGTTCTTC
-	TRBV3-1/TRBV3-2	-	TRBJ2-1	CASSQDFSSSYNEQFF	TGTGCCAGCAGCCAAGATTTTAGTAGCTCCTACAATGAGCAGTTCTTC
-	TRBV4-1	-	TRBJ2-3	CASSQGYYGTDTQYF	TGCGCCAGCAGCCAAGGGTACTACGGCACAGATACGCAGTATTTT
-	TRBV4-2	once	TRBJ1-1	CASSPRRDTGLNTEAFF	TGTGCCAGCAGCCCAAGACGGGATACAGGGTTGAACACTGAAGCTTTCTTT
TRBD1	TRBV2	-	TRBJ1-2	CASSFNLQGAGGYTF	TGTGCCAGCAGTTTCAACCTACAGGGGGCGGGTGGCTACACCTTC
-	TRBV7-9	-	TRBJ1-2	CASSSDSLYGYTF	TGTGCCAGCAGCTCCGACAGCCTCTATGGCTACACCTTC
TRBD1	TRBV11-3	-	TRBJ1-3	CASSSGTGRNTIYF	TGTGCCAGCAGCTCCGGGACAGGGAGAAACACCATATATTTT
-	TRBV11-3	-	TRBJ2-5	CASSFSGSQTQYF	TGTGCCAGCAGCTTCAGCGGTTCGCAGACCCAGTACTTC
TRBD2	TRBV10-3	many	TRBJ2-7	CAISESRLAGGPNYEQYF	TGTGCCATCAGTGAGTCACGACTAGCGGGAGGTCCCAACTACGAGCAGTACTTC
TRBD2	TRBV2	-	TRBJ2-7	CASRSTSGGPYEQYF	TGTGCCAGCAGATCCACTAGCGGGGGGCCCTACGAGCAGTACTTC
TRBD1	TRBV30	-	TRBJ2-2	CAWSPDGTVPKELFF	TGTGCCTGGAGTCCCGATGGGACAGTCCCTAAGGAGCTGTTTTTT
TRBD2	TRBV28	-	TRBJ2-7	CASSLPGREIYEQYF	TGTGCCAGCAGTCTACCTGGGAGGGAAATCTACGAGCAGTACTTC
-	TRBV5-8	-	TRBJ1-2	CASIRRAGDGYTF	TGTGCCAGCATAAGACGCGCGGGGGATGGCTACACCTTC
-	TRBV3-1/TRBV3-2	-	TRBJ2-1	CASSQEPGTGSHNEQFF	TGTGCCAGCAGCCAAGAACCGGGTACAGGGTCCCACAATGAGCAGTTCTTC
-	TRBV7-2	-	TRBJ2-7	CASSLEPGSKSGEQYF	TGTGCCAGCAGCTTAGAACCCGGGTCCAAATCGGGAGAGCAGTACTTC
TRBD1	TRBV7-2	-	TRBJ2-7	CASSESASRDRAYEQYF	TGTGCCAGCAGCGAATCGGCCTCCCGGGACAGGGCCTACGAGCAGTACTTC
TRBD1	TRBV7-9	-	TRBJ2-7	CASSGGTGSYEQYF	TGTGCCAGCAGCGGAGGGACAGGATCCTACGAGCAGTACTTC
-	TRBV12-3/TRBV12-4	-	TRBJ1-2	CATIRGYGYTF	TGTGCCACCATTAGGGGGTATGGCTACACCTTC
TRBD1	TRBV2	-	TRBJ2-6	CASSGGNGDRVTGANVLTF	TGTGCCAGCAGTGGGGGTAACGGGGACAGGGTAACCGGGGCCAACGTCCTGACTTTC